The next 7 T cell receptor beta chains were all read from a single sample in a study of early T cells in non-severe SARS-CoV-2 infection. A single record per CDR3 protein comes from TCRdb applying MiXCR to the 5' RACE reads. Of roughly 34,000 distinct CDR3 sequences in the sample, approximately 4.4% were seen once. The sequenced material came from whole blood. These receptors originate from an adult who was a healthcare worker with PCR-confirmed SARS-CoV-2 infection or an uninfected control (not recorded which).

This clonotype was counted ten times or more. The CDR3 loop reads CSVSGTDTGELFF. DNA of the CDR3: TGCAGCGTTTCTGGGACGGACACCGGGGAGCTGTTTTTT. This chain links TRBV29-1 with TRBJ2-2; tentatively, D is TRBD1 or TRBD2 (5 bases each). V was pared by 5 bases and J by 3 bases, with 10 bases between. The CDR3 is 13 residues long. Germline CDR1 SQVTM, CDR2 ANQGSEA.

This clonotype appeared many times. The chain uses TRBV7-9 and TRBJ2-7; 13 bases line up with TRBD2. The germline CDR1 and CDR2 sequences are SEHNR and FQNEAQ (reference sequence). The V and J ends lost 4 bases and 7 bases, in that order; junction bases with no gene match: 4. The CDR3 sequence is 14 residues long. The CDR3 loop reads CASSYGLAGDEQYF. The DNA for the CDR3 is TGTGCCAGCAGCTATGGACTAGCGGGGGATGAGCAGTACTTC. Supplemented by reference TRBV7-9 and TRBJ2-7, the full variable domain reads DTGVSQNPRHKITKRGQNVTFRCDPISEHNRLYWYRQTLGQGPEFLTYFQNEAQLEKSRLLSDRFSAERPKGSFSTLEIQRTEQGDSAMYLCASSYGLAGDEQYFGPGTRLTVT.

This clonotype was recorded many times. The CDR3 DNA is TGTGCCTGGAGCCAAGGATCGGTTCAGCCCCAGCATTTT. Translated: CAWSQGSVQPQHF. V usage is TRBV30 and J usage is TRBJ1-5; no firm D call. CDR3 size: 13 residues. Germline V gene sequence: CDR1 GTSNPN, CDR2 SVGIG (reference sequence). V dropped 3 bases and J dropped 6 bases, with 12 bases sitting between them. The complete variable domain, with remaining parts taken from reference TRBV30 and TRBJ1-5, reads SQTIHQWPATLVQPVGSPLSLECTVEGTSNPNLYWYRQAAGRGLQLLFYSVGIGQISSEVPQNLSASRPQDRQFILSSKKLLLSDSGFYLCAWSQGSVQPQHFGDGTRLSIL.

This clonotype showed up many times. The chain recombines TRBV7-9 with TRBJ1-1, with 7 bases identical to TRBD1. There are 13 residues in the CDR3. V lost 5 bases, J lost 4 bases, and 4 bases stayed unmatched. From germline, CDR1 is SEHNR and CDR2 FQNEAQ (reference sequence). The CDR3 region is CASSPTGPTEAFF. The CDR3 region has the DNA TGTGCCAGCAGCCCGACAGGGCCCACTGAAGCTTTCTTT.

This clonotype was detected ten times or more. The chain carries TRBV7-9 and TRBJ2-7; TRBD1 agrees at 7 bases. There are 12 residues in the CDR3. J was trimmed by 4 bases and V by 5 bases; bases with no gene match: 2. The V gene's germline CDR1 is SEHNR and CDR2 FQNEAQ (reference sequence). This CDR3 reads CASSQTGYEQYF. The CDR3 DNA follows: TGTGCCAGCAGCCAGACAGGGTACGAGCAGTACTTC.

In its sample, this clonotype was seen once. CDR3 amino acids: CASTWGQDYEQYF. CDR3 nucleotides: TGTGCCAGCACCTGGGGCCAGGACTACGAGCAGTACTTC. This rearrangement joins TRBV7-2 to TRBJ2-7, with D possibly being TRBD1 (5 bases). The V end was cut by 7 bases, the J end by 3 bases, with 13 bases between. CDR1 is SGHTA and CDR2 is FQGNSA in the germline V gene. This CDR3 is 13 amino acids long.

This clonotype was seen ten or more times. This rearrangement joins TRBV28 to TRBJ1-4; D call uncertain. V lost 10 bases and J lost 0, with 12 bases in between. CDR1 and CDR2 from the germline V gene are MDHEN and SYDVKM. The CDR3 is made up of 14 amino acids. CDR3 DNA: TGTGCCACCGAGGTCCATACAACTAATGAAAAACTGTTTTTT. It encodes CATEVHTTNEKLFF.